The 26 T cell receptor beta chains given below trace back to one sample, sequenced in a study of T cell changes during pregnancy in multiple sclerosis. TCRdb's copy holds only in-frame clones and misses some; the assay was immunoSEQ multiplex PCR. The sample contains tens of thousands of clones, about 91% of which appear only once. Specimen: peripheral blood, collected in the first trimester of pregnancy. These receptors were obtained from a female donor with multiple sclerosis, enrolled in a pregnancy study.

This sequence joins TRBV6-5 and TRBJ2-7; D is perhaps TRBD1 (6 bases). This CDR3 spans 13 amino acids. Deletions cut 3 bases from V and 3 bases from J, with 9 bases between. Germline lookup yields CDR1 MNHEY and CDR2 SVGAGI. In DNA form, the CDR3 reads TGTGCCAGCAGTTATTCACAGGGCTACGAGCAGTACTTC. Translating it yields CASSYSQGYEQYF.

The rearrangement links TRBV10-3 to TRBJ1-2, with D possibly being TRBD1 (5 bases). V was pared by 0 bases and J by 2 bases, with 7 bases between. CDR3 length: 14 amino acids. Germline CDR1 reads ENHRY; CDR2 reads SYGVKD. The CDR3 sequence is CAISESPGNYGYTF. DNA for the CDR3: TGTGCCATCAGTGAGTCTCCAGGGAACTATGGCTACACCTTC.

The rearrangement uses TRBV6-1 and TRBJ1-2; 8 nucleotides line up with TRBD1. Germline trimming cut 6 bases from V and 4 bases from J; bases unmatched to any gene: 7. This CDR3 region has 14 residues. Germline CDR1 and CDR2: MNHNS and SASEGT. The CDR3 protein is CASRQGAASYGYTF. Here the CDR3 DNA reads TGTGCCAGCAGGCAGGGGGCGGCGTCCTATGGCTACACCTTC.

The chain is built from TRBV9 and TRBJ2-7, with no clear D. The CDR3 has 14 amino acids. CDR1 and CDR2 (germline): SGDLS, YYNGEE. The V gene lost 3 bases and the J gene lost 0 bases, with 10 bases spanning the gap. CDR3 DNA: TGTGCCAGCAGCGCCCAGTGGAGCTCCTACGAGCAGTACTTC. It codes for CASSAQWSSYEQYF.

As regards this clone: An end of the junction differs from the germline gene, which may be a read error. The rearrangement links TRBV7-3 to TRBJ2-1, with a tentative D call TRBD2 (5 bases). Germline V gene sequence: CDR1 SGHTA, CDR2 FQGTGA. The CDR3 runs to 14 residues. The CDR3 spells CASSLTRGLQEQFF. Written as DNA, the CDR3 is TGTGCCAGCAGCCTAACTAGAGGGTTGCAGGAGCAGTTCTTC.

The chain joins TRBV7-5 to TRBJ1-4. TRBV7-5 is termed a pseudogene. The CDR3 loop spans 16 amino acids. This CDR3 is CARSFDCGALNEKLFF. CDR3 bases: TGTGCCAGAAGCTTCGACTGCGGGGCTCTTAATGAAAAACTGTTTTTT.

The chain links TRBV6-1 to TRBJ1-2; D unclear. In germline, CDR1 is MNHNS, CDR2 SASEGT. The V end was cut by 4 bases, the J end by 8 bases, with 14 bases between. This CDR3 has 13 residues. The CDR3 is CASSAGPPGGYTF. CDR3 nucleotides: TGTGCCAGCAGTGCTGGCCCTCCCGGGGGCTACACCTTC.

CDR3 sequence (DNA): TGTGCCAGTAGTTCGTCGACTGGATCATACGAGCAGTACTTC. Its protein is CASSSSTGSYEQYF. V usage is TRBV19 and J usage is TRBJ2-7; D gene uncertain. CDR3 size: 14 residues. The V gene lost 5 bases and the J gene lost 4 bases, with 15 bases spanning the gap. Germline V lookup: CDR1 LNHDA, CDR2 SQIVND (reference sequence).

V is TRBV11-3 and J is TRBJ2-3; 8 nucleotides match TRBD2. V lost 5 bases to trimming and J lost 0 bases; unmatched junction nucleotides: 7. This CDR3 has 16 residues. Germline CDR1 is SGHNT and CDR2 is YENEEA. This CDR3 is CASSPGLALSTDTQYF. The CDR3, as DNA: TGTGCCAGCAGCCCAGGACTAGCCCTAAGCACAGATACGCAGTATTTT.

V gene TRBV7-2 combines with J gene TRBJ1-2; 8 positions match TRBD1. Germline CDR1 reads SGHTA; CDR2 reads FQGNSA. This CDR3 comprises 15 residues. With V trimmed by 1 base and J by 4 bases, 5 bases remained unmatched. CDR3 coding DNA: TGTGCCAGCAGCTTAGAGTGGACAGGGCGCTATGGCTACACCTTC. Its translation: CASSLEWTGRYGYTF.

The chain recombines TRBV21-1 with TRBJ2-1; the D call of TRBD2 is as the table states it, not checked on the DNA. TRBV21-1 is deemed a pseudogene. The CDR3 is 15 amino acids. The CDR3 spells CASSKGRAPTHEQFF. The CDR3 DNA reads as TGTGCCAGCAGCAAAGGGCGGGCCCCGACCCATGAGCAGTTCTTC.

This clone was seen a single time. The chain's CDR3 is CSVRDSGTDTQYF. In DNA form, the CDR3 reads TGCAGCGTTCGAGATAGCGGCACAGATACGCAGTATTTT. The rearrangement uses TRBV29-1 and TRBJ2-3, with D perhaps matching TRBD2 (5 bases). From germline, CDR1 is SQVTM and CDR2 ANQGSEA. V was shortened by 5 bases and J by 1 base, with 10 bases between the two germline ends. The CDR3 totals 13 residues.

This chain joins TRBV4-3 and TRBJ2-3; D is unresolved. Trimming left V 0 bases short and J 8 bases short, with 21 bases between. The CDR3 has 17 residues. The germline V gene encodes CDR1 LGHNA and CDR2 YSLEER. The DNA for the CDR3 is TGCGCCAGCAGCCAAGAGGTCCCCCCTTCAGTCTCAAGTACGCAGTATTTT. This sequence encodes CASSQEVPPSVSSTQYF.

The chain joins TRBV5-1 to TRBJ2-1; 11 bases fit TRBD2. The germline CDR1 and CDR2 sequences are SGHRS and YFSETQ. This CDR3 has 15 residues. The V gene end was trimmed by 3 bases and the J gene end by 5 bases; junction bases not matched to a gene: 4. The CDR3 bases are TGCGCCAGCAGCTCCCTACTAGCGGGGGACAATGAGCAGTTCTTC. It specifies CASSSLLAGDNEQFF.

This rearrangement joins TRBV18 to TRBJ1-4; tentatively, D is TRBD1 (6 bases). V lost 2 bases, J lost 8 bases, and 9 bases lay in between. This CDR3 contains 13 residues. CDR1 is KGHSH, CDR2 LQKENI, per germline. CDR3: CASSPDGGEKLFF. The CDR3 DNA reads TGTGCCAGCTCACCAGATGGGGGCGAAAAACTGTTTTTT.

This sequence joins TRBV7-9 and TRBJ2-7; TRBD1 matches at 11 bases. V lost 5 bases and J lost 7; bases outside the gene matches: 7. CDR1 is SEHNR and CDR2 is FQNEAQ in the germline V gene (reference sequence). This CDR3 is 14 amino acids long. The CDR3 DNA follows: TGTGCCAGCAGCACGGACAGGGGGCTGGGGGAGCAGTACTTC. Translation gives CASSTDRGLGEQYF.

Here the CDR3 DNA reads TGCGCCAGCAGCGCTCGCCCTTTGGGGGCATACGAGCAGTACTTC. Translating gives CASSARPLGAYEQYF. The chain employs TRBV5-1 and TRBJ2-7, with D tentatively TRBD1 (6 bases). The germline V gene has CDR1 SGHRS and CDR2 YFSETQ. This CDR3 spans 15 amino acids. The V end was cut by 4 bases, the J end by 4 bases, with 18 bases between.

The chain combines TRBV6-6 with TRBJ2-7; 9 nucleotides match TRBD2. The CDR3 spans 15 residues. Germline V lookup: CDR1 MNHNY, CDR2 SVGAGI (reference sequence). V dropped 0 bases and J dropped 7; count of bases not matched to a gene: 7. The CDR3 DNA reads TGTGCCAGCAGTTACTCGGCTGCGGGGGGGAGAGAGCAGTACTTC. Encoded protein: CASSYSAAGGREQYF.

The V and J genes are TRBV6-1 and TRBJ2-7; D uncertain. This CDR3 is built from 15 residues. Germline V lookup: CDR1 MNHNS, CDR2 SASEGT. V was shortened by 2 bases and J by 0 bases, with 11 bases between the two germline ends. CDR3 residues: CASSEPGSSSYEQYF. For the CDR3, the DNA is TGTGCCAGCAGTGAACCTGGTTCCAGCTCCTACGAGCAGTACTTC.

V usage is TRBV7-9 and J usage is TRBJ2-1; D is perhaps TRBD2 (5 bases). Trimming pared 2 bases from V and 5 bases from J, leaving 13 bases between. The length of the CDR3 is 15 residues. Germline loops: CDR1 SEHNR, CDR2 FQNEAQ (reference sequence). CDR3 sequence: CASSLWLAWDNEQFF. In nucleotides, the CDR3 is TGTGCCAGCAGCTTATGGCTAGCTTGGGACAATGAGCAGTTCTTC.

The gene calls are TRBV10-3 and TRBJ2-2; no clear D gene. This CDR3 is built from 16 residues. V gave up 2 bases and J gave up 1 base, with 11 bases separating them. Germline V CDR1 and CDR2: ENHRY, SYGVKD. The CDR3 DNA reads as TGTGCCATCAGTGAGCCTGGCGGATTGAACACCGGGGAGCTGTTTTTT. Translation: CAISEPGGLNTGELFF.

V is TRBV9 and J is TRBJ2-1; 8 nucleotides match TRBD2. Germline lookup yields CDR1 SGDLS and CDR2 YYNGEE. V lost 4 bases to trimming and J lost 2 bases; unmatched junction nucleotides: 8. The CDR3 totals 16 residues. The CDR3, as DNA: TGTGCCAGCAGCCCCGGAAGCGGGGGAGCCTACAATGAGCAGTTCTTC. It translates to CASSPGSGGAYNEQFF.

This clone was found a few times. The chain joins TRBV19 to TRBJ1-2; 10 bases fit TRBD1. The CDR3 totals 14 residues. Losses at the gene ends were 4 bases for V and 5 bases for J; bases not matched to a gene: 4. Germline CDR1 LNHDA, CDR2 SQIVND (reference sequence). Here the CDR3 reads CASSSRQGAYGYTF. The CDR3 DNA is TGTGCCAGTAGTAGCAGACAGGGGGCTTATGGCTACACCTTC.

This sequence joins TRBV30 and TRBJ2-2; weak D call: TRBD1 (5 bases). Between the trimmed V and J ends, which lost 2 bases and 2 bases, there was a span of 9 bases. CDR1 is GTSNPN and CDR2 is SVGIG in the germline V gene (reference sequence). This CDR3 contains 14 residues. The CDR3 protein is CAWSPGHNTGELFF. The CDR3 region has the DNA TGTGCCTGGAGTCCAGGACATAACACCGGGGAGCTGTTTTTT. Together with reference TRBV30 and TRBJ2-2, the CDR3 gives the full variable domain: SQTIHQWPATLVQPVGSPLSLECTVEGTSNPNLYWYRQAAGRGLQLLFYSVGIGQISSEVPQNLSASRPQDRQFILSSKKLLLSDSGFYLCAWSPGHNTGELFFGEGSRLTVL.

The CDR3 spells CASSTRGLNEKLFF. The CDR3 nucleotides are TGTGCCAGCAGCACCAGGGGGCTGAATGAAAAACTGTTTTTT. The chain couples TRBV11-1 to TRBJ1-4; TRBD1 matches at 8 bases. The CDR3 totals 14 residues. Germline V lookup: CDR1 SGHAT, CDR2 FQDESV (reference sequence). Trimming removed 5 bases from V and 5 bases from J; junction bases left unmatched: 4.

This chain uses TRBV2 with TRBJ2-3, with D unresolved. CDR1 and CDR2 (germline): SNHLY, FYNNEI. CDR3 size: 15 residues. V lost 10 bases, J lost 0 bases, and 17 bases lay in between. CDR3 nucleotides: TGTGCCACCTCGTGGTCAGAGACTAGCACAGATACGCAGTATTTT. This gives the protein CATSWSETSTDTQYF. The whole variable domain, filled in from reference TRBV2 and TRBJ2-3, reads EPEVTQTPSHQVTQMGQEVILRCVPISNHLYFYWYRQILGQKVEFLVSFYNNEISEKSEIFDDQFSVERPDGSNFTLKIRSTKLEDSAMYFCATSWSETSTDTQYFGPGTRLTVL.